Below, 11 T cell receptor beta chains from the same sample are listed, as sequenced in a study of T cell responses to AZD1222 COVID-19 vaccine. This table comes from immunoSEQ multiplex PCR, and its TCRdb copy is limited to in-frame clones, with some not included. Of under 150,000 clones in the sample, 90% were seen once. This material consisted of peripheral blood, taken 28 days after the second AZD1222 dose. All receptors come from an adult who received the AZD1222 COVID-19 vaccine.

The chain recombines TRBV10-2 with TRBJ2-1; 10 bases are a match to TRBD2. V dropped 10 bases and J dropped 0; count of bases not matched to a gene: 3. This CDR3 has 14 residues. Germline V CDR1 and CDR2: WSHSY, SAAADI. CDR3 region: CATSSGSSYNEQFF. CDR3 DNA: TGCGCCACCTCTAGCGGGAGCTCCTACAATGAGCAGTTCTTC.

This clone was counted a few times. Other DNA variants within this sample encode the same CDR3. This rearrangement joins TRBV30 to TRBJ1-1; D gene uncertain. Deletions cut 0 bases from V and 0 bases from J, with 5 bases between. CDR1 and CDR2 (germline): GTSNPN, SVGIG (reference sequence). The CDR3 extends over 13 amino acids. The CDR3 loop reads CAWSVYMNTEAFF. Here the CDR3 DNA reads TGTGCCTGGAGTGTTTATATGAACACTGAAGCTTTCTTT.

The chain recombines TRBV28 with TRBJ2-3; perhaps D is TRBD1 or TRBD2 (6 bases each). Trimming took 3 bases from V and 5 from J, leaving 12 bases between them. The CDR3 covers 14 residues. Germline V gives CDR1 MDHEN, CDR2 SYDVKM. In nucleotides, the CDR3 is TGTGCCAGCAGTTTTACCGGGGGCAGAGATACGCAGTATTTT. It specifies CASSFTGGRDTQYF.

This chain joins TRBV28 and TRBJ1-2; D call uncertain. The CDR3 is made up of 13 amino acids. Per germline, CDR1 MDHEN and CDR2 SYDVKM. The V end was cut by 5 bases, the J end by 1 base, with 8 bases between. The CDR3 region is CASSLSLNYGYTF. In DNA form, the CDR3 reads TGTGCCAGCAGTCTCAGCCTTAACTATGGCTACACCTTC.

The chain has TRBV5-1 and TRBJ2-5, with 12 bases identical to TRBD2. CDR3 length: 15 amino acids. V lost 2 bases and J lost 4; bases outside the gene matches: 3. Germline V lookup: CDR1 SGHRS, CDR2 YFSETQ. CDR3 residues: CASSLMTSGGETQYF. The CDR3 nucleotides are TGCGCCAGCAGCTTAATGACTAGCGGGGGAGAGACCCAGTACTTC.

The gene calls are TRBV12-3 or TRBV12-4 and TRBJ2-1, with D possibly matching TRBD2 (5 bases). The ends were cut back, 0 bases at V and 13 bases at J, with 13 bases in the middle. The CDR3 sequence is 13 residues long. In DNA form, the CDR3 reads TGTGCCAGCAGTTTAGCAAGCTGGGAGTACCAGTTCTTC. Amino acid sequence: CASSLASWEYQFF.

J is TRBJ2-5 and V is TRBV7-9; 9 bases match TRBD1. In germline, CDR1 is SEHNR, CDR2 FQNEAQ (reference sequence). There are 14 residues in the CDR3. V lost 5 bases to trimming and J lost 3 bases; unmatched junction nucleotides: 4. CDR3 protein: CASSHWTGEETQYF. The CDR3 DNA reads as TGTGCCAGCAGCCACTGGACAGGGGAAGAGACCCAGTACTTC.

This chain uses TRBV7-9 with TRBJ2-7; D not resolved. Deletions cut 5 bases from V and 1 base from J, with 6 bases between. The CDR3 extends over 12 amino acids. Per the germline V gene, CDR1 is SEHNR and CDR2 is FQNEAQ (reference sequence). As DNA, the CDR3 is TGTGCCAGCAGCCGGGCGTCCTACGAGCAGTACTTC. Its translation is CASSRASYEQYF.

V is TRBV5-8 and J is TRBJ2-1, with a tentative D call TRBD2 (7 bases). The ends were cut back, 6 bases at V and 6 bases at J, with 10 bases in the middle. This CDR3 comprises 12 residues. Germline V gene sequence: CDR1 SGHTS, CDR2 YDEGEE. CDR3: CASMRGGNEQFF. The CDR3 DNA reads as TGTGCCAGCATGAGGGGGGGCAATGAGCAGTTCTTC.

The V gene is TRBV18, the J gene TRBJ1-5; no firm D call. V was pared by 3 bases and J by 5 bases, with 17 bases between. Germline V lookup: CDR1 KGHSH, CDR2 LQKENI. This CDR3 is 16 amino acids long. Here the CDR3 reads CASSPILLTDYQPQHF. The CDR3 DNA follows: TGTGCCAGCTCACCCATCCTCCTAACAGATTATCAGCCCCAGCATTTT.

The chain combines TRBV9 with TRBJ1-3; the D is unclear. V was shortened by 4 bases and J by 3 bases, with 17 bases between the two germline ends. From germline, CDR1 is SGDLS and CDR2 YYNGEE. The CDR3 length is 16 residues. CDR3 residues: CASSPEGRTVGNTIYF. The CDR3 region has the DNA TGTGCCAGCAGCCCCGAAGGACGGACGGTTGGAAACACCATATATTTT.